This entry lists 31 T cell receptor beta chains sequenced from one sample in a study of blood T cell repertoires in COVID-19. Repertoires were generated with immunoSEQ multiplex PCR, while TCRdb's copy carries only in-frame clones and drops some. Here the sample spans tens of thousands of clones, about nine tenths being singletons. The sequencing sample was made of peripheral blood. Source of these receptors: a woman at least 80 years old with acute or convalescent COVID-19.

The chain carries TRBV7-8 and TRBJ1-1; 10 positions match TRBD1. After removal of 3 bases from V and 1 base from J, the junction contained 2 bases not matched to a gene. Per the germline V gene, CDR1 is SGHVS and CDR2 is FQNEAQ. This CDR3 is built from 15 residues. The CDR3 sequence is CASSLGQGTNTEAFF. CDR3 nucleotide sequence: TGTGCCAGCAGCTTGGGACAGGGGACGAACACTGAAGCTTTCTTT.

The genes are TRBV18 and TRBJ1-1, with 10 nucleotides matching TRBD1. J gave up 0 bases and V 4 bases, and 8 bases lay outside the gene matches. The CDR3 has 17 amino acids. The V gene's germline CDR1 is KGHSH and CDR2 LQKENI. CDR3 in amino acids: CASSLSGTGVLNTEAFF. In DNA form, the CDR3 reads TGTGCCAGCTCACTGTCCGGGACAGGGGTTCTGAACACTGAAGCTTTCTTT.

The rearrangement links TRBV3-1 (or the pseudogene TRBV3-2) to TRBJ1-2; D may be TRBD1 (5 bases). Germline V gene data show CDR1 as LGHDT and CDR2 as YNNKEL (reference sequence). The V end lost 6 bases, the J end lost 7 bases, and 21 bases lay between the germline ends. The CDR3 sequence is 15 residues long. The CDR3 DNA reads as TGTGCCAGCAGGGGCTTGGGGTCGGGACTCTCTGGCTACACCTTC. Its translation is CASRGLGSGLSGYTF.

V and J are TRBV19 and TRBJ2-7; 9 bases agree with TRBD1. After removal of 1 base from V and 3 bases from J, the junction contained 7 bases not matched to a gene. The CDR3 runs 16 residues. The germline CDR1 and CDR2 sequences are LNHDA and SQIVND (reference sequence). The CDR3 DNA reads as TGTGCCAGTAGTATAGGAGGGTCGACAGGGGGCTACGAGCAGTACTTC. It specifies CASSIGGSTGGYEQYF. The whole variable domain, filled in from reference TRBV19 and TRBJ2-7, reads DGGITQSPKYLFRKEGQNVTLSCEQNLNHDAMYWYRQDPGQGLRLIYYSQIVNDFQKGDIAEGYSVSREKKESFPLTVTSAQKNPTAFYLCASSIGGSTGGYEQYFGPGTRLTVT.

This rearrangement joins TRBV7-2 to TRBJ1-4; possibly TRBD1 for D (5 bases). Trimming took off 5 bases at V and 8 bases at J, with 18 bases between the two ends. This CDR3 has 15 residues. In germline, CDR1 is SGHTA, CDR2 FQGNSA. CDR3 DNA sequence: TGTGCCAGCAGCCCCACCCAGGGCTCAGTCGAAAAACTGTTTTTT. Encoded protein: CASSPTQGSVEKLFF. Using reference TRBV7-2 and TRBJ1-4 for the parts outside the CDR3, the full variable domain is GAGVSQSPSNKVTEKGKDVELRCDPISGHTALYWYRQSLGQGLEFLIYFQGNSAPDKSGLPSDRFSAERTGGSVSTLTIQRTQQEDSAVYLCASSPTQGSVEKLFFGSGTQLSVL.

This rearrangement joins TRBV5-6 to TRBJ1-2, with D possibly being TRBD1 (5 bases). This CDR3 is 13 amino acids long. The germline gives CDR1 SGHDT, CDR2 YYEEEE. The V end was cut by 3 bases, the J end by 4 bases, with 10 bases between. The CDR3 coding sequence is TGTGCCAGCAGCTGGGACTTCTCCTATGGCTACACCTTC. Its protein is CASSWDFSYGYTF. Supplemented by reference TRBV5-6 and TRBJ1-2, the full variable domain reads DAGVTQSPTHLIKTRGQQVTLRCSPKSGHDTVSWYQQALGQGPQFIFQYYEEEERQRGNFPDRFSGHQFPNYSSELNVNALLLGDSALYLCASSWDFSYGYTFGSGTRLTVV.

The V call is TRBV5-1, the J call TRBJ2-5; TRBD2 might be the D (6 bases). CDR3 size: 15 residues. Germline V gene lookup returns CDR1 SGHRS and CDR2 YFSETQ. The V gene lost 3 bases and the J gene lost 2 bases, with 14 bases spanning the gap. CDR3 amino acids: CASSSLAAPQETQYF. The CDR3, as DNA: TGCGCCAGCAGCTCATTAGCGGCGCCGCAAGAGACCCAGTACTTC.

The chain couples TRBV12-3 or TRBV12-4 to TRBJ2-7; maybe TRBD1 (5 bases). This CDR3 has 11 amino acids. Trimming took 3 bases from V and 6 from J, leaving 6 bases between them. This CDR3 is CASSLTAEQYF. The CDR3 DNA sequence: TGTGCCAGCAGTTTGACAGCCGAGCAGTACTTC.

V is TRBV5-4 and J is TRBJ2-2, with unresolved D. Per the germline V gene, CDR1 is SGHNT and CDR2 is YYREEE (reference sequence). V lost 3 bases to trimming and J lost 4 bases, with 13 bases between them. The CDR3 length is 15 residues. CDR3 sequence reads: CASSWQSSGTGELFF. Written as DNA, the CDR3 is TGTGCCAGCAGCTGGCAGAGTTCGGGCACCGGGGAGCTGTTTTTT.

This chain connects TRBV12-5 to TRBJ1-2; D is ambiguous. CDR3 length: 16 residues. Trimming removed 0 bases at V and 0 bases at J, with 11 bases between. In germline, CDR1 is LGHNT, CDR2 FRNRAP. CDR3 sequence reads: CASGLVRFVTNYGYTF. In nucleotides, the CDR3 is TGTGCTAGTGGTTTGGTACGGTTTGTCACTAACTATGGCTACACCTTC. The variable domain in full, completed from reference TRBV12-5 and TRBJ1-2, reads DARVTQTPRHKVTEMGQEVTMRCQPILGHNTVFWYRQTMMQGLELLAYFRNRAPLDDSGMPKDRFSAEMPDATLATLKIQPSEPRDSAVYFCASGLVRFVTNYGYTFGSGTRLTVV.

The CDR3 is CASSLRGGADTQYF. The CDR3 coding sequence is TGTGCCAGCAGCTTACGGGGGGGCGCAGATACGCAGTATTTT. The chain combines TRBV7-2 with TRBJ2-3; TRBD2 matches 8 bases. The CDR3 has 14 residues. Per the germline V gene, CDR1 is SGHTA and CDR2 is FQGNSA. Unmatched junction bases numbered 2, after V lost 2 bases and J lost 4 bases.

This rearrangement joins TRBV7-2 to TRBJ1-6; perhaps TRBD1 as D (5 bases). This CDR3 comprises 15 residues. V dropped 5 bases and J dropped 7 bases, with 15 bases sitting between them. CDR1 is SGHTA, CDR2 FQGNSA, per germline. CDR3: CASSAAGSANSPLHF. The CDR3 DNA follows: TGTGCCAGCAGCGCAGCAGGGTCTGCGAATTCACCCCTCCACTTT.

The genes are TRBV6-2 or TRBV6-3 and TRBJ1-2, with TRBD1 as a possible D gene (5 bases). The V gene lost 5 bases and the J gene lost 1 base, with 8 bases spanning the gap. The CDR3 extends over 13 amino acids. Germline assignment: CDR1 MNHEY and CDR2 SVGEGT. The CDR3 coding sequence is TGTGCCAGCAGTCTGGACAATAACTATGGCTACACCTTC. Its protein product is CASSLDNNYGYTF.

The chain joins TRBV7-9 to TRBJ2-5; D remains unclear. There are 12 residues in the CDR3. Germline CDR1 is SEHNR and CDR2 is FQNEAQ (reference sequence). With 2 bases removed from V and 5 bases from J, the gap between germline ends came to 6 bases. The chain's CDR3 is CASSLLTETQYF. The CDR3 bases are TGTGCCAGCAGCTTACTTACTGAGACCCAGTACTTC. Based on the CDR3 plus reference TRBV7-9 and TRBJ2-5, the full variable domain is DTGVSQNPRHKITKRGQNVTFRCDPISEHNRLYWYRQTLGQGPEFLTYFQNEAQLEKSRLLSDRFSAERPKGSFSTLEIQRTEQGDSAMYLCASSLLTETQYFGPGTRLLVL.

V usage is TRBV19 and J usage is TRBJ1-2, with 8 bases aligning to TRBD1. Germline V lookup: CDR1 LNHDA, CDR2 SQIVND (reference sequence). This CDR3 has 16 residues. With 5 bases clipped from V and 3 bases from J, the junction kept 11 bases outside the gene matches. CDR3 coding DNA: TGTGCCAGTAGTCCGGGACAGGAAAGGCCGTACTATGGCTACACCTTC. Amino acids: CASSPGQERPYYGYTF. Complete variable domain (other parts from reference TRBV19 and TRBJ1-2): DGGITQSPKYLFRKEGQNVTLSCEQNLNHDAMYWYRQDPGQGLRLIYYSQIVNDFQKGDIAEGYSVSREKKESFPLTVTSAQKNPTAFYLCASSPGQERPYYGYTFGSGTRLTVV.

The chain carries TRBV7-9 and TRBJ1-1, with D possibly TRBD1 on 5 matching bases. This CDR3 region has 15 residues. Trimming removed 5 bases at V and 4 bases at J, with 17 bases between. CDR1 SEHNR and CDR2 FQNEAQ come from the germline V gene (reference sequence). The CDR3: CASSPQRGAGTEAFF. In DNA form, the CDR3 reads TGTGCCAGCAGCCCACAACGCGGGGCAGGCACTGAAGCTTTCTTT.

V and J are TRBV12-3 or TRBV12-4 and TRBJ2-1; a weak D match, TRBD2 (5 bases). This CDR3 spans 12 amino acids. The ends were cut back, 5 bases at V and 9 bases at J, with 11 bases in the middle. Written as DNA, the CDR3 is TGTGCCAGCAGTATCACTAGTTTTGAGCAGTTCTTC. Protein sequence: CASSITSFEQFF.

The chain uses TRBV9 and TRBJ2-5; TRBD1 matches at 8 bases. The CDR3 runs 17 residues. In germline, CDR1 is SGDLS, CDR2 YYNGEE. J gave up 5 bases and V 0 bases, and 12 bases lay outside the gene matches. CDR3 loop: CASSVGLRTGKGETQYF. DNA of the CDR3: TGTGCCAGCAGCGTAGGGTTAAGGACAGGGAAAGGGGAGACCCAGTACTTC.

This chain connects TRBV9 to TRBJ2-1; TRBD1 agrees at 9 bases. V shed 4 bases and J 1 base; nucleotides not matched to a gene: 6. CDR3 length equals 16 residues. In germline, CDR1 is SGDLS, CDR2 YYNGEE. The CDR3 DNA follows: TGTGCCAGCAGCACTCGACAGGGGGGTTCCTACAATGAGCAGTTCTTC. Residues: CASSTRQGGSYNEQFF.

The V and J genes are TRBV6-5 and TRBJ2-3, with 9 bases matching TRBD1. The V and J ends lost 8 bases and 3 bases, in that order; junction bases with no gene match: 3. This CDR3 comprises 13 residues. CDR1 and CDR2 (germline): MNHEY, SVGAGI. The CDR3: CASGDRETDTQYF. The DNA of the CDR3 is TGTGCCAGCGGGGACAGGGAGACAGATACGCAGTATTTT.

The chain links TRBV18 to TRBJ2-3; D may be TRBD2 (5 bases). The CDR3 sequence is 16 residues long. CDR1 is KGHSH, CDR2 LQKENI, per germline. Trimming removed 8 bases at V and 3 bases at J, with 21 bases between. CDR3 protein: CASTLLGGGRTDTQYF. CDR3 coding DNA: TGTGCCAGCACACTCCTCGGCGGAGGAAGGACAGATACGCAGTATTTT.

CDR3 protein: CASSLGAGSSYEQYF. The CDR3 region has the DNA TGTGCCAGCAGTTTAGGAGCGGGAAGCTCCTACGAGCAGTACTTC. The V gene is TRBV27, the J gene TRBJ2-7, with TRBD2 matching 7 bases. Germline V gene lookup returns CDR1 MNHEY and CDR2 SMNVEV (reference sequence). This CDR3 is built from 15 residues. J gave up 0 bases and V 2 bases, and 4 bases lay outside the gene matches.

By share, this clone counts as medium-sized. This chain links TRBV7-9 with TRBJ1-1, with 9 positions matching TRBD1. The CDR3 totals 16 residues. J gave up 1 base and V 4 bases, and 7 bases lay outside the gene matches. Germline V gene sequence: CDR1 SEHNR, CDR2 FQNEAQ (reference sequence). Written as DNA, the CDR3 is TGTGCCAGCAGCTCTGGACAGGGGTTTTGGAACACTGAAGCTTTCTTT. Protein: CASSSGQGFWNTEAFF.

The chain uses TRBV7-2 and TRBJ2-1; D remains unclear. CDR3 length: 14 residues. V shed 5 bases and J shed 8 bases, with 16 bases lying between them. Germline lookup yields CDR1 SGHTA and CDR2 FQGNSA. The CDR3 DNA follows: TGTGCCAGCAGCCCCTCCCTGGCAGGCGATGAGCAGTTCTTC. This encodes CASSPSLAGDEQFF.

The rearrangement joins TRBV7-2 to TRBJ2-7; TRBD2 matches 7 bases. Trimming took 1 base from V and 0 from J; bases not matched to a gene: 6. CDR1 is SGHTA and CDR2 is FQGNSA in the germline V gene. The CDR3 extends over 16 amino acids. DNA of the CDR3: TGTGCCAGCAGCTTAGGCTCGAGCGGGGCCTCCTACGAGCAGTACTTC. This gives the protein CASSLGSSGASYEQYF.

This chain connects TRBV19 to TRBJ1-2; D unresolved. V was pared by 8 bases and J by 4 bases, with 14 bases between. CDR1 is LNHDA and CDR2 is SQIVND in the germline V gene (reference sequence). The CDR3 sequence is 13 residues long. CDR3 sequence (DNA): TGTGCCAGTCGGAACCCGGGTGTCTATGGCTACACCTTC. Translating it yields CASRNPGVYGYTF.

J is TRBJ1-1 and V is TRBV5-4; TRBD1 matches 8 bases. The V gene end was trimmed by 2 bases and the J gene end by 1 base; junction bases not matched to a gene: 7. The CDR3 loop spans 16 amino acids. Germline-derived CDR1 and CDR2 are SGHNT and YYREEE (reference sequence). For the CDR3, the DNA is TGTGCCAGCAGCTTTCGAACAGGGGGGAGGAACACTGAAGCTTTCTTT. It specifies CASSFRTGGRNTEAFF.

The chain links TRBV18 to TRBJ2-1; D is perhaps TRBD1 (7 bases). CDR1 is KGHSH and CDR2 is LQKENI in the germline V gene. This CDR3 is built from 15 residues. Deletions cut 2 bases from V and 7 bases from J, with 15 bases between. CDR3 loop: CASSPSEGARNEQFF. The CDR3 DNA reads TGTGCCAGCTCACCATCGGAGGGGGCGCGAAATGAGCAGTTCTTC. Complete variable domain (other parts from reference TRBV18 and TRBJ2-1): NAGVMQNPRHLVRRRGQEARLRCSPMKGHSHVYWYRQLPEEGLKFMVYLQKENIIDESGMPKERFSAEFPKEGPSILRIQQVVRGDSAAYFCASSPSEGARNEQFFGPGTRLTVL.

This rearrangement joins TRBV28 to TRBJ1-2, with 7 nucleotides matching TRBD1. V dropped 7 bases and J dropped 2; count of bases not matched to a gene: 7. Germline V gene data show CDR1 as MDHEN and CDR2 as SYDVKM. The CDR3 is 14 residues long. The CDR3: CASTPTGKNYGYTF. The CDR3 coding sequence is TGTGCCAGCACCCCGACAGGGAAGAACTATGGCTACACCTTC.

The rearrangement links TRBV18 to TRBJ1-2; TRBD1 is a possible D gene (6 bases). The V and J ends lost 0 bases and 5 bases respectively, with 10 bases between them. In germline, CDR1 is KGHSH, CDR2 LQKENI. The CDR3 loop spans 14 amino acids. The CDR3 DNA follows: TGTGCCAGCTCACCACCGGGGGCGTATTATGGCTACACCTTC. This codes for CASSPPGAYYGYTF.

V gene TRBV19 combines with J gene TRBJ1-1, with 11 bases that match TRBD1. Germline V gene data show CDR1 as LNHDA and CDR2 as SQIVND (reference sequence). J lost 0 bases, V lost 8 bases, and 11 bases had no gene match. This CDR3 is 17 amino acids long. DNA of the CDR3: TGTGCCAGTCGCAACCCGGGACAGGGGGGTATGAACACTGAAGCTTTCTTT. Protein: CASRNPGQGGMNTEAFF.